The sequence of this T cell receptor beta chain was determined in a study of T cells after posttransplantation cyclophosphamide. Regarding the study as a whole: Blood and skin or GI T cell repertoires showed limited TRB overlap. Recipient CMV seropositivity and CMV reactivation strongly tracked TRB clonality. Donor CD8+ memory clones often dominated recipient blood repertoires at later times.

This clone was found many times. Its matching antigen is unknown. Sequencing used immunoSEQ multiplex PCR; TCRdb keeps in-frame clones, though not all of them. The sample has around 28,000 clones, none seen only once; the top ten hold about 2.5%. Peripheral blood was collected from the related graft donor on the marrow donation day. The germline CDR1 and CDR2 sequences are MNHEY and SMNVEV (reference sequence). V lost 5 bases, J lost 4 bases, and 6 bases stayed unmatched. The length of the CDR3 is 16 residues. The chain is built from TRBV27 and TRBJ2-2; 11 bases line up with TRBD1. This clonotype was sampled from a woman aged 55-69 years in good health, CMV-negative, and a related stem cell transplant donor. Material: PBMCs. The CDR3 DNA reads TGTGCCAGCAGTCCCCCCGGGACAGGGGGCACCGGGGAGCTGTTTTTT. Translation gives CASSPPGTGGTGELFF.